The 9 T cell receptor beta chains presented below share a single source sample, sequenced in a study of blood T cell repertoires in COVID-19. Sequenced by immunoSEQ multiplex PCR; TCRdb stores in-frame clones only, minus some. Among over 100,000 clones, about 90% were seen once, and the ten largest hold around 1.1%. The sequenced material came from peripheral blood. The receptors originated from a human donor in a cohort sampled during active COVID-19.

V is TRBV5-1 and J is TRBJ2-7; 12 bases fit TRBD2. The J segment lost 5 bases and the V segment lost 7 bases, leaving 13 bases of the junction unmatched. The CDR3 runs to 16 residues. Germline V gene data show CDR1 as SGHRS and CDR2 as YFSETQ. The CDR3 nucleotides are TGCGCCAGCGGCGCCCTACTAGCGGGGGGCATCAACGAGCAGTACTTC. The encoded protein is CASGALLAGGINEQYF.

This clone has a single count. The V and J genes are TRBV7-7 and TRBJ2-2; 9 bases match TRBD1. CDR1 is SSHAT, CDR2 FNYEAQ, per germline (reference sequence). This CDR3 spans 19 amino acids. J was trimmed by 0 bases and V by 5 bases; bases with no gene match: 13. The CDR3 is CASSLWPGQGLANTGELFF. The CDR3 DNA follows: TGTGCCAGCAGCCTCTGGCCGGGACAGGGCCTCGCGAACACCGGGGAGCTGTTTTTT.

In nucleotides, the CDR3 is TGTGCCAGCAGTAACGGCTATGGCTACACCTTC. Its protein product is CASSNGYGYTF. The chain uses TRBV27 and TRBJ1-2; D unclear. Germline assignment: CDR1 MNHEY and CDR2 SMNVEV (reference sequence). With 5 bases removed from V and 4 bases from J, the gap between germline ends came to 5 bases. The CDR3 is 11 amino acids.

The DNA of the CDR3 is TGTGCCAGCAGCATCGAAGCGGGAGAGTCCTACGAGCAGTACTTC. This encodes CASSIEAGESYEQYF. The chain joins TRBV21-1 to TRBJ2-7; TRBD2, as called in the table, went unchecked against the DNA. TRBV21-1 is tagged as a pseudogene. The length of the CDR3 is 15 residues.

The chain carries TRBV7-9 and TRBJ2-7; D unclear. V lost 5 bases, J lost 3 bases, and 5 bases lay in between. The CDR3 has 11 amino acids. Germline CDR1 SEHNR, CDR2 FQNEAQ (reference sequence). CDR3 residues: CASSGLYEQYF. CDR3 DNA: TGTGCCAGCAGCGGGCTCTACGAGCAGTACTTC.

In its sample, this clone was seen a few times. J is TRBJ2-2 and V is TRBV19, with D perhaps TRBD1 (6 bases). The V gene lost 6 bases and the J gene lost 5 bases, with 16 bases spanning the gap. Germline-derived CDR1 and CDR2 are LNHDA and SQIVND (reference sequence). The CDR3 covers 15 residues. CDR3 region: CASSKTGLQTGELFF. In DNA, the CDR3 is TGTGCCAGTAGCAAAACAGGGCTACAGACCGGGGAGCTGTTTTTT. Together with reference TRBV19 and TRBJ2-2, the CDR3 gives the full variable domain: DGGITQSPKYLFRKEGQNVTLSCEQNLNHDAMYWYRQDPGQGLRLIYYSQIVNDFQKGDIAEGYSVSREKKESFPLTVTSAQKNPTAFYLCASSKTGLQTGELFFGEGSRLTVL.

The chain has TRBV7-8 and TRBJ2-1, with 7 bases fitting TRBD2. Trimming removed 5 bases from V and 5 bases from J; junction bases left unmatched: 15. The CDR3 loop spans 17 amino acids. Germline loops: CDR1 SGHVS, CDR2 FQNEAQ. The CDR3 DNA reads as TGTGCCAGCAGCCGAGATAGCGGGCCTCGATCAAACAATGAGCAGTTCTTC. This codes for CASSRDSGPRSNNEQFF. The full variable domain, its missing parts supplied by reference TRBV7-8 and TRBJ2-1, is GAGVSQSPRYKVAKRGQDVALRCDPISGHVSLFWYQQALGQGPEFLTYFQNEAQLDKSGLPSDRFFAERPEGSVSTLKIQRTQQEDSAVYLCASSRDSGPRSNNEQFFGPGTRLTVL.

The V call is TRBV5-8, the J call TRBJ1-2; 9 bases match TRBD1. V shed 3 bases, J shed 4 bases, and the junction held 7 bases outside the gene matches. This CDR3 is built from 15 residues. Germline CDR1 reads SGHTS; CDR2 reads YDEGEE. CDR3 in amino acids: CASSSLPGQGYGYTF. The CDR3 bases are TGTGCCAGCAGCTCCCTGCCGGGACAGGGCTATGGCTACACCTTC.

The chain links TRBV6-5 to TRBJ1-2; tentatively, D is TRBD1 (5 bases). V lost 6 bases and J 8 bases, leaving 19 bases between the germline ends. CDR1 MNHEY and CDR2 SVGAGI come from the germline V gene. The CDR3 sequence is 14 residues long. CDR3 region: CASRPPSGLGGYTF. The CDR3 DNA is TGTGCCAGCAGACCACCGTCAGGGCTCGGGGGCTACACCTTC.